A selection of T cell receptor beta chains follows, all from one sample in a study of T cells expressing NK-cell markers. TCRdb processed the 5' RACE reads again and assigns one entry to each CDR3 protein, with no DNA. The sample totals over 250,000 distinct CDR3 sequences; its top ten clones hold around 3.9%. Sequenced material: blood T cells: a sorted CD56 or NKG2C T cell subset, CD4+ or CD8+ T cells, or bulk PBMC T cells (not recorded which). The receptor set was obtained from a woman aged 18 to 75 in good health. Each CDR3 is given with its conserved first and last residue. Fields, in order: V gene, J gene, CDR3 protein.

V: TRBV5-1
J: TRBJ1-1
CDR3: CASSRGGVTEAFF

V: TRBV20-1
J: TRBJ1-5
CDR3: CSARGDPNQPQHF

V: TRBV20-1
J: TRBJ2-6
CDR3: CSARTGHSGANVLTF

V: TRBV12-3/TRBV12-4
J: TRBJ1-2
CDR3: CASSTARLNYGYTF

V: TRBV12-3/TRBV12-4
J: TRBJ1-4
CDR3: CASRGIERWNEKLFF

V: TRBV7-9
J: TRBJ2-7
CDR3: CASSDPPYEQYF

V: TRBV4-2
J: TRBJ2-1
CDR3: CASSQESRLASNEQFF

V: TRBV6-1
J: TRBJ2-7
CDR3: CASSKGQGSPYEQYF

V: TRBV5-1
J: TRBJ1-1
CDR3: CASSFGDHTEAFF

V: TRBV7-9
J: TRBJ1-5
CDR3: CASSLQGIGDQPQHF

V: TRBV15
J: TRBJ2-4
CDR3: CATSRKEGGLGKNIQYF

V: TRBV7-3
J: TRBJ2-3
CDR3: CASSLSPLSTDTQYF

V: TRBV5-1
J: TRBJ1-5
CDR3: CASSPDMDQPQHF

V: TRBV27
J: TRBJ2-6
CDR3: CASRTAISSGANVLTF

V: TRBV5-6
J: TRBJ1-2
CDR3: CASSSTAVGYGYTF

V: TRBV18
J: TRBJ2-3
CDR3: CASSTLPGDTQYF

V: TRBV7-2
J: TRBJ1-2
CDR3: CASSPRDIINYGYTF

V: TRBV19
J: TRBJ2-7
CDR3: CASSITGTSGSYEQYF

V: TRBV28
J: TRBJ2-7
CDR3: CASSSGGGTPEQYF

V: TRBV10-3
J: TRBJ1-5
CDR3: CAISENGQGAQPQHF

V: TRBV5-5
J: TRBJ2-5
CDR3: CASRIEVSETQYF